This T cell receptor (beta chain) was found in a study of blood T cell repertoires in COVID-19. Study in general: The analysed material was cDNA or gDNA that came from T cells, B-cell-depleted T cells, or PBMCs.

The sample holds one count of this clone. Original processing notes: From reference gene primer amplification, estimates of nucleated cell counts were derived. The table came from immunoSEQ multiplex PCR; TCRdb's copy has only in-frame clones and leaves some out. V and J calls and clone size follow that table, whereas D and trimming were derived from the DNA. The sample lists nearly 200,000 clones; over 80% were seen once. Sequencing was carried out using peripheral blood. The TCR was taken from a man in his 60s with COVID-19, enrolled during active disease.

CDR3 sequence: CASRRDRTSYEQYF. The CDR3, as DNA: TGTGCCAGCCGCCGGGACAGGACCTCCTACGAGCAGTACTTC. The chain carries TRBV2 and TRBJ2-7, with TRBD1 identical over 8 bases. V shed 8 bases, J shed 0 bases, and the junction held 6 bases outside the gene matches. There are 14 residues in the CDR3. Germline V gene data show CDR1 as SNHLY and CDR2 as FYNNEI.